The 12 T cell receptor beta chains given below trace back to one sample, sequenced in a study of a mutant IDH1 vaccine in newly diagnosed glioma. The time point: week 23, last vaccination. Mutant IDH1 20-mer peptide, at 300 ug, made up each vaccine dose, with topical imiquimod. Clones were sequenced by immunoSEQ multiplex PCR, and TCRdb holds only the in-frame ones, with some missing. The data contain around 56,000 clones, roughly three quarters of them singletons. No antigens are known for them. The specimen was PBMCs, collected from a glioma patient whose treatment included an IDH1 peptide vaccine. All receptors derive from a woman between 40 and 50 years old with glioma. Some clones in this sample may be carry-over from other donors' samples.

This clone was counted a few times. This rearrangement joins TRBV10-3 to TRBJ1-2; 7 bases are shared with TRBD1. The germline gives CDR1 ENHRY, CDR2 SYGVKD. Trimming cost V 3 bases and J 5 bases; bases outside gene matches: 3. The CDR3 length is 13 residues. Written as DNA, the CDR3 is TGTGCCATCAGTGAAGACAGGGAATATGGCTACACCTTC. It specifies CAISEDREYGYTF.

The chain joins TRBV6-4 to TRBJ1-1; perhaps TRBD1 as D (6 bases). Germline assignment: CDR1 MRHNA and CDR2 SNTAGT. Trimming took off 0 bases at V and 4 bases at J, with 15 bases between the two ends. The CDR3 has 16 residues. CDR3: CASSDSGAGASTEAFF. The CDR3 bases are TGTGCCAGCAGTGACTCGGGGGCAGGGGCTAGCACTGAAGCTTTCTTT.

The gene calls are TRBV6-1 and TRBJ2-7; 10 nucleotides match TRBD1. Germline V lookup: CDR1 MNHNS, CDR2 SASEGT. The CDR3 is 12 residues long. The V and J ends lost 10 bases and 4 bases, in that order; junction bases with no gene match: 4. The CDR3, as DNA: TGTGCCACCGACAGGGGGCAATACGAGCAGTACTTC. Translation gives CATDRGQYEQYF.

J is TRBJ2-1 and V is TRBV7-3; 8 positions agree with TRBD2. J was trimmed by 1 base and V by 1 base; bases with no gene match: 0. CDR1 is SGHTA, CDR2 FQGTGA, per germline. The CDR3 covers 15 residues. In nucleotides, the CDR3 is TGTGCCAGCAGCTTAATAGCGGGGTCCTACAATGAGCAGTTCTTC. Amino acid sequence: CASSLIAGSYNEQFF.

The chain joins TRBV29-1 to TRBJ1-2, with TRBD1 as a possible D gene (5 bases). CDR1 and CDR2 (germline): SQVTM, ANQGSEA. V gave up 1 base and J gave up 4 bases, with 13 bases separating them. The CDR3 runs to 14 residues. The CDR3 loop is CSVEGWGMGYGYTF. In DNA, the CDR3 is TGCAGCGTTGAAGGGTGGGGCATGGGCTATGGCTACACCTTC.

The chain is built from TRBV2 and TRBJ1-3; TRBD1 matches at 10 bases. The CDR3 totals 16 residues. J was trimmed by 4 bases and V by 4 bases; bases with no gene match: 7. Germline V gene lookup returns CDR1 SNHLY and CDR2 FYNNEI. The CDR3 loop reads CASSARTGGSGNTIYF. CDR3 sequence (DNA): TGTGCCAGCAGTGCCCGGACAGGGGGATCAGGAAACACCATATATTTT.

The rearrangement uses TRBV4-3 and TRBJ1-5, with D possibly being TRBD1 (6 bases). CDR3 length: 15 amino acids. Per the germline V gene, CDR1 is LGHNA and CDR2 is YSLEER. Trimming took 0 bases from V and 3 from J, leaving 9 bases between them. The CDR3 sequence is CASSQDHRVNQPQHF. The CDR3 DNA follows: TGCGCCAGCAGCCAAGATCACAGGGTCAATCAGCCCCAGCATTTT.

This clone has only a few counts. The chain is built from TRBV2 and TRBJ2-2; tentatively, D is TRBD1 (5 bases). The CDR3 sequence is 13 residues long. With 6 bases removed from V and 6 bases from J, the gap between germline ends came to 11 bases. Germline CDR1 SNHLY, CDR2 FYNNEI. In nucleotides, the CDR3 is TGTGCCAGCAGGACGTCAGGGCCCGGGGAGCTGTTTTTT. Translation gives CASRTSGPGELFF.

The chain carries TRBV7-2 and TRBJ2-7, with 10 nucleotides matching TRBD1. Trimming took 5 bases from V and 5 from J; bases not matched to a gene: 12. This CDR3 is built from 16 residues. Germline V gene data show CDR1 as SGHTA and CDR2 as FQGNSA. The CDR3 DNA reads as TGTGCCAGCAGCCGGACAGGGGGAAGAATTTCGCACGAGCAGTACTTC. This encodes CASSRTGGRISHEQYF.

The rearrangement joins TRBV15 to TRBJ2-7; D call uncertain. Germline CDR1 LNHNV, CDR2 YYDKDF (reference sequence). This CDR3 is 12 amino acids long. The ends were cut back, 9 bases at V and 2 bases at J, with 11 bases in the middle. In nucleotides, the CDR3 is TGTGCCACTGGATCAGAAACCTACGAGCAGTACTTC. This gives the protein CATGSETYEQYF.

The V call is TRBV5-6, the J call TRBJ1-6, with D possibly TRBD1 on 5 matching bases. V was cut by 0 bases and J by 6 bases, with 10 bases left in between. Germline V CDR1 and CDR2: SGHDT, YYEEEE. The CDR3 has 15 residues. The CDR3 bases are TGTGCCAGCAGCTTGGCGGGGGTGGGTAATTCACCCCTCCACTTT. This gives the protein CASSLAGVGNSPLHF.

V is TRBV6-1 and J is TRBJ1-6; possibly TRBD1 for D (5 bases). V was pared by 0 bases and J by 7 bases, with 10 bases between. The CDR3 sequence is 15 residues long. CDR1 is MNHNS, CDR2 SASEGT, per germline. CDR3 amino acids: CASSEAVWGNSPLHF. CDR3 DNA sequence: TGTGCCAGCAGTGAAGCCGTTTGGGGGAATTCACCCCTCCACTTT.